This record concerns one T cell receptor beta chain sequence. Antigen: not known. This entry comes from a study of Ad26.COV2.S vaccination and SARS-CoV-2 variants. Whole-study context: By the intramuscular route, Ad26.COV2.S was given once, or twice 56 days apart. Findings and caveats of the study: The breadth of spike-specific CD8+ and CD4+ T cell responses after vaccination was reportedly substantial.

This CDR3 spans 15 amino acids. The germline gives CDR1 LNHDA, CDR2 SQIVND (reference sequence). Losses at the gene ends were 3 bases for V and 1 base for J; bases not matched to a gene: 2. The treatment: around 19 received Ad26.COV2.S at low or high dose, single or two shots; several received placebo; per-sample allocation not given. The investigators took samples on day 63 after the first vaccine or placebo injection. Some clones are missing from TCRdb's copy, which holds only in-frame ones; the method was immunoSEQ multiplex PCR. The repertoire includes about 320,000 clones, about 82% of them detected once, and around 2% sits in the top ten.

The sequenced sample was peripheral blood, obtained in a trial of Ad26.COV2.S vaccine versus placebo. This chain connects TRBV19 to TRBJ2-3; 9 bases fit TRBD1. This receptor was identified in a person aged 18-65 years who received the Ad26.COV2.S COVID-19 vaccine or a placebo. CDR3 protein: CASSIRDRGTDTQYF. CDR3 DNA sequence: TGTGCCAGTAGTATCCGGGACAGGGGCACAGATACGCAGTATTTT.